Sequencing of this TCR beta chain was carried out in a study of blood T cell repertoires in COVID-19. The V and J ends lost 3 bases and 2 bases, in that order; junction bases with no gene match: 6. Germline CDR1 and CDR2: SGHRS and YFSETQ. CDR3 length: 16 amino acids. Sequencing was performed with immunoSEQ multiplex PCR; in TCRdb, only in-frame clones are kept and a portion is missing. Found here are 95,000 to 110,000 clones, roughly four fifths of them singletons; the top ten hold around 4.8%. This clone was seen repeatedly, ten times or more. This TCR was recovered from a man aged 60 to 75 with acute or convalescent COVID-19. The chain employs TRBV5-1 and TRBJ2-3; 10 bases match TRBD1. Sample: peripheral blood. CDR3 residues: CASSSGTGAHTDTQYF. CDR3 sequence (DNA): TGCGCCAGCAGCTCGGGGACAGGGGCCCACACAGATACGCAGTATTTT.